This paragraph reports one TCR beta chain. This clone appeared a single time. The antigen this receptor binds is unknown. No much larger clonotype is one base removed from it; base qualities were not supplied. Via the germline V gene, CDR1 is SNHLY and CDR2 FYNNEI. The CDR3 runs 15 amino acids, cysteine and phenylalanine included. The retained sequence is limited to the CDR3, 45 bases, with the frame set at the first base. Relative to germline, V is missing 7 bases and J is missing 5 bases, with 12 bases of the junction outside any gene match. This sample is part of a study of cytomegalovirus exposure and HLA in healthy donors (dated by TCRdb to about 2017). With regard to the full study: An earlier analysis of about 560 of the donors reported 276 Gb of sequence data and 100 million to 120 million unique TCR beta sequences obtained from about 179 million T cells. The later analysis used no new phenotypic data to find candidate immune exposures, relying instead on TCR beta sequences and their occurrence across donors. The study was designed to test whether signatures of past pathogen exposure could be identified by cataloging public T cell receptors. Along with the roughly 670-subject first cohort, a separate validation cohort of over 90 different subjects was used. Using immunosequencing, the study profiled T cell repertoires from around 680 subjects and related those repertoires to cytomegalovirus serostatus. Among some 410 genotyped donors of the cohort, an average of 235,054 unique TCR beta nucleotide sequences were sequenced per donor, roughly 18% of them non-productive. Every repertoire in the discovery cohort had been generated on one and the same sequencing platform. Roughly 290 gigabases of sequencing data and 75 million to 85 million unique TCR sequences made up an early release that covered around 640 HLA-typed donors. To study patterns of TCR occurrence, a later analysis re-analyzed previously published TCR beta repertoires from more than 550 donors and added high-resolution HLA genotyping. The genetic ancestry cluster associated with self-reported Caucasian donors included around 76% of the 300 to 450 genotyped donors. Typing coverage differed by locus: A, B, C, DRB1 and DQB1 were typed in roughly 620-630 donors, DQA1 in 522, DPA1 in approximately 610, and DPB1 in about 450. Roughly 5 DR-DQ haplotypes were treated as single units for association and clustering because of strong linkage in the cohort. To predict cytomegalovirus infection status, the study brought together high-throughput TCR immunosequencing, statistical association of individual TCRs with disease status, and machine learning. In an earlier analysis of more than 550 of the donors, high-throughput TCR beta sequencing was used to judge whether each TCR beta V gene segment behaved as functional or pseudogenic. Donor age, sex, ethnicity and CMV serostatus were compiled alongside the repertoire data. Both class I and class II loci were covered by HLA typing, at four-digit resolution. A later genetic analysis used genome-wide SNP genotypes for about 65% of the 666 donors, treating that subset as a discovery cohort.

The research as a whole found: A few of the identified cytomegalovirus-associated TCR beta chains were confirmed in vitro to be specific for cytomegalovirus antigens. A further reported finding was that TCR beta sequences accurately predicted the HLA-A and HLA-B alleles for most subjects in the first cohort. Most CMV-associated TCR beta chains appeared to be HLA-restricted in a later analysis, and the HLA associations seemed to be driven largely by CMV exposure. Compared with equally common non-associated chains, HLA-associated TCR beta chains in a later analysis were more clonally expanded and had lower generation probabilities. The classifier was reported to diagnose cytomegalovirus status with high specificity and sensitivity in both the original cohort and the validation cohort. The sequencing pipeline was judged likely to have produced a cluster of highly shared sequence variants as a technical artifact. A later analysis associated about 16,000 TCR beta sequences with specific HLA alleles at a false discovery rate of 0.05. In a later analysis, the rate of TCR association differed among HLA loci, with DRB1 alleles having the most associated TCRs and HLA-C alleles having the fewest. The cohort was sequenced for TCR beta chains only, and without alpha or paired-chain data the features that could be detected were limited. A later analysis reported that several top co-occurrence clusters appeared linked to parvovirus B19, influenza, CMV and Epstein-Barr virus. Because HLA typing was unavailable for some donors at each locus, only the typed subset was used in association tests. A total of 150 or so TCR beta chains were listed by the study as associated with cytomegalovirus. Most TCR sequences were seen in very few donors, while some public TCRs were found in many individuals. Sequencing depth was assumed to be roughly uniform across donors in the presence/absence analyses, though that assumption may not hold. Correlated functional status among segregating V segments might reflect linkage disequilibrium, but an unknown experimental factor could not be ruled out. Strong co-occurrence of HLA alleles, especially DR and DQ, made assigning TCR associations to individual alleles difficult. For the cohort, immune exposure information was limited to CMV serostatus. The earlier analysis of almost 600 of the donors excluded roughly 17 rarely observed V segments, including chromosome 9 orphons, because counts were too low. In a later genetic analysis, a missense DCLRE1C variant was associated with V-gene and J-gene trimming of TCR beta chains, and the association was replicated in an independent cohort. In an earlier analysis of more than 500 of the donors, most TCR beta V segments appeared in productive rearrangements about 87% or about 30% of the time, broadly matching IMGT annotations. In a later genetic analysis, fewer N-insertions in productive TCRs were reported among donors in an Asian-associated ancestry cluster than the roughly 700-donor mean. The 87-base-pair reads could not distinguish some IMGT-functional V segments, including TRBV6-2 and TRBV6-3, so those segments were excluded. The authors suggested that the approach could potentially be generalized to other disease states and immunological phenotypes.

The cohort was made up of roughly 670 healthy bone marrow donors. All cohort members were sampled while nominally healthy, although unrecorded immune exposures were likely present. The donor was CMV seropositive and belonged to the group of 250 to 300 seropositive cohort members. Every donor gave a peripheral blood sample, and the peripheral blood mononuclear cells from that sample were used for TCR beta sequencing. Genomic DNA was extracted from the blood cell samples with the Qiagen DNeasy Blood Extraction Kit. The protocol used for the library was the immunoSEQ multiplex PCR assay. For the multiplex PCR, a mixture combining 60 forward primers for TCR Vbeta segments and 13 reverse primers for TCR Jbeta segments was used. A multiplex PCR assay on genomic DNA amplified the CDR3 region of rearranged TCR beta genes. The amplified TCR beta libraries were sequenced on the Illumina HiSeq System as 87-base-pair reads. Processing in the source paper ran as follows. In a later analysis, roughly 80 million unique TCR beta chains were counted across the roughly 610 repertoires, and roughly 10 million of these chains were shared by at least two donors. Raw reads were error-corrected and collapsed into unique sequences with a nearest-neighbor algorithm that merged closely related sequences to remove PCR and sequencing errors. Alignment of CDR3 sequences to IMGT reference sequences was used to assign V, D and J gene segments. For a sequence to be retained, a match of at least six nucleotides was required to both a V gene segment and a J gene segment. Rearrangements were called productive when the CDR3 lacked stop codons and stayed in frame with V and J; all others were non-productive. CDR3 was defined by IMGT convention, running from the second conserved V-encoded cysteine to the conserved J-encoded phenylalanine. The earlier analysis of roughly 590 of the donors excluded any sequence lacking an unambiguous match to a single V gene segment. An earlier analysis of fewer than 750 of the donors called V segments functional above 56.7% productive rearrangements and segregating when the between-donor standard deviation exceeded 5%. To diagnose cytomegalovirus status from the catalog of TCR beta chain sequences, a statistical classification framework was built. In a later analysis, V and J genes were assigned by comparing TCR nucleotide sequences against IMGT/GENE-DB human TR gene sequences. Using the TCRdist pipeline, a later analysis assigned CDR3 sequences along with most-parsimonious VDJ recombination scenarios. In a later analysis, every TCR beta chain was defined by the combination of its CDR3 amino acid sequence and its V-gene family, and reads without a unique V-gene family were dropped. To address suspected cross-contamination and a sequencing artifact, a later analysis removed a few hundred highly shared, low-generation-probability nucleotide sequences. In a later analysis, a clonal expansion index was calculated for each public chain from normalized within-repertoire ranks of inferred template counts. In a later analysis, generation probabilities were computed using a VDJ recombination model fitted to out-of-frame rearrangements, and the results were checked against IGoR. In a later analysis, TCR-TCR, TCR-HLA and TCR-CMV co-occurrence was scored with hypergeometric tests, and a repertoire-size bias correction was applied to TCR pairs. A later analysis estimated false discovery rates by permuting HLA or CMV assignments 20 times. In a later analysis, co-occurring TCRs were grouped using DBSCAN, with TCRdist sequence similarity added in when clustering inside HLA-allele-positive subsets. For co-occurrence clustering, repertoires with fewer than 30,000 or more than 120,000 public chains were excluded, along with about five repertoires with anomalous nucleotide sharing. Sourced from immuneACCESS, this table was stored by TCRdb with only in-frame sequences that have V and J called. A share of the clones is absent; for the studies checked, an unresolved V gene accounts for under half, and the remainder has no known explanation. V and J calls and clone size follow that table, whereas D and trimming were derived from the DNA. This sample holds a few hundred thousand clones; about 80% were observed only once. The ten most abundant clones make up around 8.6% of the sample.

The sequenced material came from PBMCs. This receptor was identified in a woman aged 60-75 years in good health and CMV-seropositive. The chain uses TRBV2 and TRBJ2-7, and TRBD1 matches 9 of the central bases. The DNA reads TGTGCCAGCACGGTAACAGGGGGCAGTTTGGACGAGCAGTACTTC. It encodes CASTVTGGSLDEQYF.